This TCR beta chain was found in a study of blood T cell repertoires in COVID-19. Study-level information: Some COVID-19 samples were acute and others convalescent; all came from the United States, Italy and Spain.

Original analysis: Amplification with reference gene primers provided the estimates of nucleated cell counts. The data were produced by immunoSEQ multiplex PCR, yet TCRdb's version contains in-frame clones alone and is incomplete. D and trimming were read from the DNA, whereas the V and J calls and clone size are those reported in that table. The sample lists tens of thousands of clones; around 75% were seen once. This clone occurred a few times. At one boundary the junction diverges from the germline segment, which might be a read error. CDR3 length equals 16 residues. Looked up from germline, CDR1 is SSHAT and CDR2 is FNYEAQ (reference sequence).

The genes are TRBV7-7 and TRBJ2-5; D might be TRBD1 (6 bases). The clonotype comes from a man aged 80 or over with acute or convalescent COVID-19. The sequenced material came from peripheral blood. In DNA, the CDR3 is TGTGCTAGCAGCTTAGGCCCACAGGGCATCCAAGAGACCCAGTACTTC. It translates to CASSLGPQGIQETQYF.